This record looks at one T cell receptor beta chain sequence and its context. This clonotype showed up just a few times. Its recognized antigen is unknown. Per-base quality was not reported, and no clone a single base away is much larger than it. This entry is derived from a study of vaccination and CD4 T cells after COVID-19 (dated by TCRdb to 2022 to 2024). Some background on the complete study: Every convalescent patient had a positive nasal swab PCR test for SARS-CoV-2, with mild disease in eight to ten patients and severe disease in one. The convalescent cohort comprised six males and four females, including two Hispanic individuals, seven Caucasians, two Asians and one multiracial person. Participants got two doses of the Pfizer-BioNTech BNT162b2 vaccine (n=8) or two doses of the Moderna mRNA-1273 vaccine (n=2). Post-COVID blood samples from convalescent patients were collected a median of roughly 100 days after diagnosis, with a range of 35 to 161 days. Post-vaccine blood samples were taken a median of around 77 days after the second vaccine dose, with a range of roughly 13 to 250 days. Culture stimuli were overlapping spike peptide pools from SARS-CoV-2 and from the common cold coronaviruses HCoV-NL63, HCoV-OC43 and HCoV-229E. As controls, cultures received a CEFX viral epitope pool (the positive control), an HIV-1 Nef peptide pool (the negative control), or no peptide at all. In roughly 10 COVID-19 convalescent patients and a few infection-naive healthy vaccine recipients, the spike-specific CD4+ TCR repertoire before mRNA vaccination was compared with the repertoire after mRNA vaccination.

The library was generated by PCR. At the Johns Hopkins FTIC core, DNA from the cultured CD4+ T cells underwent TCR sequencing with the Oncomine TCR Beta short-read assay. The QIAamp micro DNA kit was used to extract genomic DNA from the cultured CD4+ T cells. Oncomine TCR Beta libraries from cultured CD4+ T cells were pooled with unique dual indexes and sequenced on an Illumina iSeq 100. As for how the authors treated the data: Non-productive sequences were removed, and CDR3s not starting with C, not ending with F or W, or shorter than 7 amino acids were discarded. The MANAFEST web application identified antigen-specific clonotypes by comparing peptide-stimulated wells against reference wells and other culture wells. An FDR below 0.05, an odds ratio above 5, and a productive frequency above 0.1% in at least two of three replicate wells were required for clones to be considered positive. A clonotype was classed as cross-reactive if the clonotype showed significant expansion both in SARS-CoV-2 spike wells and in at least one common cold coronavirus spike condition. Using R version 3.6.1, CDR3 homology was evaluated through Levenshtein distances (stringdist) along with unrooted phylogenetic trees (ape). The public reads were run again by TCRdb, first through fastp at Q25 and then through MiXCR, and only productive beta chains were kept. Rows with a matching CDR3 protein are joined into one entry that keeps the most common DNA and genes. The V and J calls and clone size come from TCRdb's table, not from the authors' own analysis. For this sample the table gives some 25,000 distinct CDR3 sequences, of which around 45% were detected only once. The ten top clones hold over 5% of the sample.

Interpreted using the paper, the treatment or condition label stands for: approximately nine-day PBMC culture with coronavirus spike peptide pools or control peptides (ViraFEST assay). The study used the ViraFEST assay, which expanded antigen-specific T cells with peptide pools and then identified expanded clonotypes by TCR sequencing. Positive SARS-CoV-2 PCR tests in the convalescent patients dated from March to December 2020, before Alpha, Beta and Delta variants emerged in the United States. Each well held around 2 million PBMCs cultured with 9 to 10 ug/ml peptide pools in IMDM containing roughly 5% human AB serum and approximately 10 IU/ml IL-2. On days 3 and 7, half of the culture medium was replaced with fresh IL-2-containing medium. CD4+ T cells were isolated after approximately ten days of culture through negative selection using the EasySep CD4+ T cell isolation kit. Ficoll-Paque Plus gradient centrifugation was used to isolate PBMCs from whole blood, and the isolated PBMCs were then either used fresh or cryopreserved at -140C. Each culture condition was generally run in triplicate wells.

Points the paper makes about the study in general: Only a relatively small number of convalescent patients were included in the study, and early timepoints following natural infection were not analyzed. Of the vaccine-specific clones in convalescent patients, 304 of 307, or nearly all, reacted only to SARS-CoV-2 spike and did not cross-react with common cold coronaviruses. The median count of SARS-CoV-2-reactive clonotypes went up from roughly 21 after infection to around 38 after vaccination, although the change was not significant. Among convalescent patients, a median about 86% of the SARS-CoV-2-reactive clones seen after vaccination appeared only after vaccination, which suggests priming specific to the vaccine.

Reading the germline V gene (reference sequence) gives CDR1 DFQATT and CDR2 SNEGSKA. From cysteine to phenylalanine, the CDR3 is 12 amino acids long. Only CDR3 DNA remains: 36 bases, in frame from the first base. The germline V and J ends show losses of 3 bases and 9 bases respectively, and no gene match explains 5 bases of the junction. Rearrangement joined TRBV20-1 to TRBJ2-4; 7 middle bases align to TRBD1. The clonotype was recovered from a human donor who had recovered from COVID-19. Sequenced material: CD4+ T cells from blood, cultured in vitro. The CDR3 here reads CSASDRVGIQYF. In nucleotides, the sequence is TGCAGTGCTAGCGACAGGGTGGGCATTCAGTACTTC.